The source of this T cell receptor beta chain is a study of blood T cell repertoires in COVID-19. Background on the study: The United States, Italy and Spain supplied acute and convalescent COVID-19 samples. Nucleic acid was either cDNA or gDNA, and it came from T cells, B-cell-depleted T cells, or PBMCs.

In the authors' methods: Estimates of nucleated cell counts were drawn from the amplification of reference gene primers. Here immunoSEQ multiplex PCR was the method, and the copy in TCRdb shows in-frame clones only, minus some. V and J calls and clone size are given by that table; D and trimming were obtained from the DNA. The sample has some 73,000 clones; under 90% are singletons. The germline V and J ends were trimmed by 5 bases and 4 bases, with 18 bases remaining between them. Germline-derived CDR1 and CDR2 are SGHAT and FQNNGV. This CDR3 has 16 amino acids. Sequenced sample: peripheral blood. The chain has TRBV11-2 and TRBJ2-1; possibly TRBD2 for D (5 bases). This TCR derives from a woman aged 55-69 years with acute or convalescent COVID-19. CDR3 in DNA: TGTGCCAGCAGCCCAGCGAACTGGGAGTTATACAATGAGCAGTTCTTC. It is translated as CASSPANWELYNEQFF.